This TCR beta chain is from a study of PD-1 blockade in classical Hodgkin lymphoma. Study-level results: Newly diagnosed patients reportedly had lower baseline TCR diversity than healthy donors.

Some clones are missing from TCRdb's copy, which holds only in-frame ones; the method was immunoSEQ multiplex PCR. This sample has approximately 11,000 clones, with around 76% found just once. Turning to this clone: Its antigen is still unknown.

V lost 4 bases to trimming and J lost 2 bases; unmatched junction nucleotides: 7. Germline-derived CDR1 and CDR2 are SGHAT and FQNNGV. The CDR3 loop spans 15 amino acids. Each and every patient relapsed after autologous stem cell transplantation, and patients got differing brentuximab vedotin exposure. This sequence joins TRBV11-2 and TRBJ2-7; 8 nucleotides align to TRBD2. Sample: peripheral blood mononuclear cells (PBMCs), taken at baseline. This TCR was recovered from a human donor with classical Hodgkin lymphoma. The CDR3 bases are TGTGCCAGCAGCTCTATAGCGGGGCGCGCCTACGAGCAGTACTTC. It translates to CASSSIAGRAYEQYF.